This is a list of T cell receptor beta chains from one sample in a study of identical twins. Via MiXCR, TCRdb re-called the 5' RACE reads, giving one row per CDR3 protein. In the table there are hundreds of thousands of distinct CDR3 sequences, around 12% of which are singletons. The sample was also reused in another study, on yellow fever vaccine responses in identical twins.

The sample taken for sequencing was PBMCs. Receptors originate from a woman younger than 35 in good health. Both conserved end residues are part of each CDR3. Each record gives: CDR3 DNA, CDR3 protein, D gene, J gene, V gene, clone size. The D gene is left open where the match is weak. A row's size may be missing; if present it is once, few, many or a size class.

TGTGCCAGCAGCACCGGGACAGGGAGAGATTCACCCCTCCACTTT	CASSTGTGRDSPLHF	TRBD1	TRBJ1-6	TRBV7-2	NA
TGTGCCAGCAGAACTAGCGGGAGGGGCGATGAGCAGTTCTTC	CASRTSGRGDEQFF	TRBD2	TRBJ2-1	TRBV14	few
TGTGCCAGCAGCCTAAGCAGGGTATTCTCTGAAGCTTTCTTT	CASSLSRVFSEAFF	NA	TRBJ1-1	TRBV7-9	NA
TGTGCCAGCAGTGCGTTCCGCGGGAGGGTCGGTGAGCAGTACTTC	CASSAFRGRVGEQYF	TRBD2	TRBJ2-7	TRBV6-1	NA
TGCAGTGCTAGAGGTGGGCTGAACACTGAAGCTTTCTTT	CSARGGLNTEAFF	NA	TRBJ1-1	TRBV20-1	NA
TGTGCCAGCAGAATACAAGGAGCTGGGGCCAACGTCCTGACTTTC	CASRIQGAGANVLTF	NA	TRBJ2-6	TRBV12-3/TRBV12-4	NA
TGTGCCAGCAGTCCGGGGAGTGAAGCGGGGTCCTACGAGCAGTACTTC	CASSPGSEAGSYEQYF	TRBD2	TRBJ2-7	TRBV12-3/TRBV12-4	few
TGTGCCAGCTCACCTACCTCCCTAGCGGCTAGCACAGATACGCAGTATTTT	CASSPTSLAASTDTQYF	TRBD2	TRBJ2-3	TRBV18	few
TGTGCCATCAGTGACGCCGGGACAGGGGTCAATGAGCAGTTCTTC	CAISDAGTGVNEQFF	TRBD1	TRBJ2-1	TRBV10-3	NA
TGTGCCAGCAGCTTAGCCCCTAGCGGGCAGCCCCAGCATTTT	CASSLAPSGQPQHF	NA	TRBJ1-5	TRBV7-9	few
TGTGCCAGCAGCCGTGACTATGGCGGGGAGCTGTTTTTT	CASSRDYGGELFF	NA	TRBJ2-2	TRBV12-3/TRBV12-4	few
TGTGCCAGCAGCTTTGGTGACAGGGCAGAGACCCAGTACTTC	CASSFGDRAETQYF	TRBD1	TRBJ2-5	TRBV7-9	many
TGTGCCAGCAGCCCGGAATTCTCCTACGAGCAGTACTTC	CASSPEFSYEQYF	NA	TRBJ2-7	TRBV13	many
TGTGCCAGCAGCGCCGACAGGGTTCCAATGTCCTTT	CASSADRVPMSF	TRBD1	TRBJ1-1	TRBV9	few
TGTGCCAGCAGTTACTCGACTGCCAGGGGGTCCCCTGAAGCTTTCTTT	CASSYSTARGSPEAFF	TRBD1	TRBJ1-1	TRBV6-5	few
TGTGCCAGCAGTGACGGGACTAGCGGGAGTCAACAAGAGACCCAGTACTTC	CASSDGTSGSQQETQYF	TRBD2	TRBJ2-5	TRBV2	NA
TGCGCCAGCAGCCACGGGGCGAGCTCCTACGAGCAGTACTTC	CASSHGASSYEQYF	NA	TRBJ2-7	TRBV5-1	NA
TGTGCCAGTGCTTACAGGGTTGGGAATGAGCAGTTCTTC	CASAYRVGNEQFF	NA	TRBJ2-1	TRBV28	NA
TGCGCCAGCAGCCAAGCATCTAGCAACTACGAGCAGTACTTC	CASSQASSNYEQYF	NA	TRBJ2-7	TRBV4-1	NA
TGCGCCAGTACTAGCGGGAGACTTAATGAGCAGTTCTTC	CASTSGRLNEQFF	TRBD2	TRBJ2-1	TRBV5-1	many
TGTGCCAGCAGCTTAGATGGCAGGGAGGGGATGGACTCCTACGAGCAGTACTTC	CASSLDGREGMDSYEQYF	TRBD2	TRBJ2-7	TRBV11-2	NA
TGTGCCAGCAGAAGACAGGGGCGGAGGCAGCCCCAGCATTTT	CASRRQGRRQPQHF	TRBD1	TRBJ1-5	TRBV6-1	few
TGTGCCAGCAGTTACTCAGGGGGGGCTAGCGGGGCCCCCCCCGGGGAGCTGTTTTTT	CASSYSGGASGAPPGELFF	TRBD2	TRBJ2-2	TRBV6-5	NA
TGTGCCACCAGTGATTTGGAGCCAGTGGCGGCCGGGGAGCTGTTTTTT	CATSDLEPVAAGELFF	NA	TRBJ2-2	TRBV24-1	many
TGTGCCAGCAGTTCCTCGATCACAACCACCCTCGACGAGCAGTACTTC	CASSSSITTTLDEQYF	NA	TRBJ2-7	TRBV12-3/TRBV12-4	NA
TGTGCCATCAGCCCTGGGACTAGCGATATCGGGGAGCTGTTTTTT	CAISPGTSDIGELFF	TRBD2	TRBJ2-2	TRBV10-3	few
TGTGCCAGCAGCCCGGTCCGGGGACTAGCGGGGACCGGGGAGCTGTTTTTT	CASSPVRGLAGTGELFF	TRBD2	TRBJ2-2	TRBV6-1	many
TGTGCCAGCAGCCGAACTAGCGGGGGGGCCCATGAGCAGTTCTTC	CASSRTSGGAHEQFF	TRBD2	TRBJ2-1	TRBV6-2/TRBV6-3	few
TGCGCCAGCAATAGACAGGGGGTCATGGATACGCAGTATTTT	CASNRQGVMDTQYF	TRBD1	TRBJ2-3	TRBV5-1	NA
TGCAGCGTTGTGTTTACGACCTCGAACACCGGGGAGCTGTTTTTT	CSVVFTTSNTGELFF	NA	TRBJ2-2	TRBV29-1	few
TGTGCCAGCAGTGAAGCGAAATCGTGGCGGGGGGCGAAAGAGACCCAGTACTTC	CASSEAKSWRGAKETQYF	TRBD2	TRBJ2-5	TRBV6-1	few
TGCAGTCTAGCCCAGGGTCAGCCCCAGCATTTT	CSLAQGQPQHF	NA	TRBJ1-5	TRBV20-1	few
TGTGCCAGCAGTCCCCTGGGGACGGCAGATACGCAGTATTTT	CASSPLGTADTQYF	NA	TRBJ2-3	TRBV28	NA